These 10 T cell receptor beta chains originate from one sample sequenced in a study of CD8+ T cells in alopecia areata. It was cDNA, reverse transcribed from extracted RNA, that served as the sequencing template. TCRdb keeps only in-frame clones here, not all; method: immunoSEQ multiplex PCR. The data hold more than 95,000 clones, with roughly 50% observed a single time. Treatment in this sample: oral pan-JAK inhibitor, 5-10 mg twice daily. The input for sequencing was CD8+ T cells sorted from blood, taken at week 4, from a patient treated with tofacitinib. These receptors all stem from a human donor with alopecia areata.

The chain employs TRBV5-1 and TRBJ2-1; D unresolved. Trimming took off 7 bases at V and 0 bases at J, with 8 bases between the two ends. Germline V lookup: CDR1 SGHRS, CDR2 YFSETQ. The CDR3 is 13 residues long. This chain's CDR3 is CASAPSSYNEQFF. CDR3 DNA sequence: TGCGCCAGCGCCCCAAGCTCCTACAATGAGCAGTTCTTC. The complete variable domain, with remaining parts taken from reference TRBV5-1 and TRBJ2-1, reads KAGVTQTPRYLIKTRGQQVTLSCSPISGHRSVSWYQQTPGQGLQFLFEYFSETQRNKGNFPGRFSGRQFSNSRSEMNVSTLELGDSALYLCASAPSSYNEQFFGPGTRLTVL.

The chain uses TRBV2 and TRBJ1-1, with 7 bases lining up with TRBD1. Germline V gene lookup returns CDR1 SNHLY and CDR2 FYNNEI. V was pared by 3 bases and J by 0 bases, with 4 bases of the junction left unmatched. CDR3 length: 15 amino acids. Here the CDR3 DNA reads TGTGCCAGCAGTGAGGGACAGAACATGAACACTGAAGCTTTCTTT. This encodes CASSEGQNMNTEAFF.

This clone was observed a handful of times. The CDR3 protein is CASSLWHGPYEQYF. CDR3 coding DNA: TGTGCCAGCAGTTTATGGCACGGACCCTACGAGCAGTACTTC. The chain employs TRBV27 and TRBJ2-7, with D unresolved. The CDR3 is made up of 14 amino acids. V lost 1 base to trimming and J lost 2 bases, with 9 bases between them. Germline V gene sequence: CDR1 MNHEY, CDR2 SMNVEV (reference sequence).

V gene TRBV29-1 combines with J gene TRBJ2-5; 11 nucleotides line up with TRBD1. CDR1 is SQVTM and CDR2 is ANQGSEA in the germline V gene. V lost 2 bases and J lost 5; bases outside the gene matches: 4. The CDR3 spans 14 residues. CDR3 nucleotides: TGCAGCGTTGAAAGGACAGGGGGCGAGGAGACCCAGTACTTC. Amino acid sequence: CSVERTGGEETQYF.

The rearrangement links TRBV29-1 to TRBJ2-1, with TRBD2 identical over 10 bases. The CDR3 covers 15 residues. Trimming removed 0 bases from V and 6 bases from J; junction bases left unmatched: 5. From germline, CDR1 is SQVTM and CDR2 ANQGSEA. The CDR3 spells CSVEDLAGERNEQFF. CDR3 bases: TGCAGCGTTGAAGACCTAGCGGGGGAACGCAATGAGCAGTTCTTC.

This clone was seen only once. The rearrangement uses TRBV30 and TRBJ2-7; D may be TRBD1 or TRBD2 (5 bases each). V lost 4 bases to trimming and J lost 4 bases, with 23 bases between them. CDR1 and CDR2 (germline): GTSNPN, SVGIG (reference sequence). The CDR3 covers 16 residues. DNA for the CDR3: TGTGCCTGGACCCCCTACGTGGGACGGGCTTGGTACGAGCAGTACTTC. It specifies CAWTPYVGRAWYEQYF.

The CDR3 DNA sequence: TGTGCCAGCAGTTACTCCTCAGGCGGCTACACCTTC. It codes for CASSYSSGGYTF. J is TRBJ1-2 and V is TRBV6-5; D unresolved. The CDR3 runs 12 residues. The V and J ends lost 0 bases and 8 bases respectively, with 7 bases between them. Germline CDR1 and CDR2: MNHEY and SVGAGI.

In DNA form, the CDR3 reads TGCAGTGCTGTTAAAGGTTTCTTT. Translation gives CSAVKGFF. This sequence joins TRBV20-1 and TRBJ1-1; D ambiguous. V was trimmed by 5 bases and J by 13 bases, leaving 8 bases between them. Looked up from germline, CDR1 is DFQATT and CDR2 is SNEGSKA (reference sequence). The CDR3 runs 8 residues.

This clone was found a few times. The chain carries TRBV6-5 and TRBJ1-2; 7 bases map to TRBD1. This CDR3 spans 11 amino acids. Looked up from germline, CDR1 is MNHEY and CDR2 is SVGAGI. J gave up 4 bases and V 10 bases, and 3 bases lay outside the gene matches. For the CDR3, the DNA is TGTGCCATTAGGGACAGCTATGGCTACACCTTC. This encodes CAIRDSYGYTF.

V and J are TRBV29-1 and TRBJ2-3, with 9 bases fitting TRBD2. With 6 bases clipped from V and 4 bases from J, the junction kept 8 bases outside the gene matches. This CDR3 spans 14 amino acids. CDR1 and CDR2 from the germline V gene are SQVTM and ANQGSEA. This CDR3 reads CSVDWTSDPDTQYF. CDR3 DNA sequence: TGCAGCGTGGATTGGACTAGCGACCCAGATACGCAGTATTTT.